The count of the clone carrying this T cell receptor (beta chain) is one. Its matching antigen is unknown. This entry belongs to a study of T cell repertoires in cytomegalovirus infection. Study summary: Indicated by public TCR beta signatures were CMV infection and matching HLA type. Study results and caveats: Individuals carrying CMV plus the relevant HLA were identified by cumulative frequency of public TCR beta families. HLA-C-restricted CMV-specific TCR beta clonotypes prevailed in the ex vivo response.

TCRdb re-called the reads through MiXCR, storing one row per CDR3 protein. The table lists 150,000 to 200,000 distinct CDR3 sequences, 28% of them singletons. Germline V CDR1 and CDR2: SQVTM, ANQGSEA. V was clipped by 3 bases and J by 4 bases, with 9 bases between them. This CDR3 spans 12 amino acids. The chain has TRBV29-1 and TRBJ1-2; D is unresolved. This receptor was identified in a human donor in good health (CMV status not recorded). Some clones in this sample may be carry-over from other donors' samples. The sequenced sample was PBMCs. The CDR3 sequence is CSVEWQPYGYTF. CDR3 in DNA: TGCAGCGTTGAGTGGCAACCCTATGGCTACACCTTC. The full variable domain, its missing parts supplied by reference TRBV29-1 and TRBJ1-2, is SAVISQKPSRDICQRGTSLTIQCQVDSQVTMMFWYRQQPGQSLTLIATANQGSEATYESGFVIDKFPISRPNLTFSTLTVSNMSPEDSSIYLCSVEWQPYGYTFGSGTRLTVV.